These 9 T cell receptor beta chains share one sample of origin, sequenced in a study of T cells in Graves' hyperthyroidism and ophthalmopathy. RNA transcripts gave rise to amplified TCR beta CDR3 regions. The HTBI primer set served for first-round RT-PCR of the TCR CDR3. One entry per CDR3 protein results from TCRdb running MiXCR on the multiplex PCR reads. The repertoire holds about 520,000 distinct CDR3 sequences, with about 20% as singletons. Sequencing input: blood. The receptors originated from a man aged 18 to 29 with Graves' hyperthyroidism.

This clonotype was detected ten times or more. The CDR3 here is CASSLLGLPQHF. The CDR3 nucleotides are TGTGCCAGCAGTTTACTGGGACTACCCCAGCATTTT. The rearrangement uses TRBV28 and TRBJ1-5, with a possible D match to TRBD1 (5 bases). Trimming removed 2 bases at V and 10 bases at J, with 9 bases between. The CDR3 covers 12 residues. Per germline, CDR1 MDHEN and CDR2 SYDVKM. Variable domain in full (rest from reference TRBV28 and TRBJ1-5): DVKVTQSSRYLVKRTGEKVFLECVQDMDHENMFWYRQDPGLGLRLIYFSYDVKMKEKGDIPEGYSVSREKKERFSLILESASTNQTSMYLCASSLLGLPQHFGDGTRLSIL.

This chain connects TRBV10-3 to TRBJ2-7, with TRBD1 identical over 7 bases. Trimming took 8 bases from V and 2 from J; bases not matched to a gene: 0. Per the germline V gene, CDR1 is ENHRY and CDR2 is SYGVKD. This CDR3 is 11 amino acids long. Here the CDR3 reads CAIQGAYEQYF. The CDR3 bases are TGTGCCATCCAGGGGGCCTACGAGCAGTACTTC.

There are many counts of this clonotype. The chain employs TRBV5-6 and TRBJ2-5; possible D gene TRBD2, 5 bases. V gave up 5 bases and J gave up 5 bases, with 13 bases separating them. CDR3 length: 13 residues. Germline loops: CDR1 SGHDT, CDR2 YYEEEE. The CDR3 DNA reads TGTGCCAGCAGTCAGGCCCCGGGGGAGACCCAGTACTTC. Protein: CASSQAPGETQYF.

This clonotype was detected ten times or more. CDR3 DNA sequence: TGTGCCAGCAGCCAAGGGACGGCGAACACTGAAGCTTTCTTT. As protein: CASSQGTANTEAFF. J is TRBJ1-1 and V is TRBV3-1; D is uncertain. This CDR3 region has 14 residues. Trimming removed 1 base at V and 1 base at J, with 7 bases between. CDR1 and CDR2 (germline): LGHDT, YNNKEL (reference sequence).

This clonotype was detected many times. The CDR3 loop reads CASSPNPDQETQYF. The CDR3 region has the DNA TGTGCCAGCAGCCCTAATCCAGACCAAGAGACCCAGTACTTC. V gene TRBV6-5 combines with J gene TRBJ2-5; D is undetermined. The CDR3 spans 14 residues. The germline gives CDR1 MNHEY, CDR2 SVGAGI. The germline V and J ends were trimmed by 6 bases and 0 bases, with 11 bases remaining between them.

The chain uses TRBV12-3 or TRBV12-4 and TRBJ1-5, with unresolved D. Trimming stripped 7 bases from V and 0 bases from J, with 19 bases between. The CDR3 runs 17 residues. In DNA form, the CDR3 reads TGTGCCAGCACCGAAGCGCCGACCGCGTATAGCAATCAGCCCCAGCATTTT. Translated, it gives CASTEAPTAYSNQPQHF.

This clonotype was recorded many times. The gene calls are TRBV10-3 and TRBJ1-1; D unresolved. This CDR3 spans 15 amino acids. Trimming cost V 0 bases and J 0 bases, with 8 bases left between them. The germline CDR1 and CDR2 sequences are ENHRY and SYGVKD. The CDR3 nucleotides read TGTGCCATCAGTGAGTCGAGGCAGCTGAACACTGAAGCTTTCTTT. Translating it yields CAISESRQLNTEAFF.

This clonotype has ten or more counts. The J gene is TRBJ2-7, the V gene TRBV19; 7 bases align to TRBD1. V lost 3 bases, J lost 5 bases, and 7 bases stayed unmatched. The CDR3 totals 14 residues. The germline V gene has CDR1 LNHDA and CDR2 SQIVND (reference sequence). The CDR3 here is CASSIAAQGDEQYF. CDR3 nucleotides: TGTGCCAGTAGTATCGCAGCGCAGGGGGACGAGCAGTACTTC.

CDR3 bases: TGTGCCAGCAGCTGGGACAGGGGCGATTCACCCCTCCACTTT. Its translation: CASSWDRGDSPLHF. The gene calls are TRBV28 and TRBJ1-6; 10 bases line up with TRBD1. CDR1 is MDHEN and CDR2 is SYDVKM in the germline V gene. V lost 6 bases, J lost 8 bases, and 4 bases stayed unmatched. This CDR3 has 14 residues.